A single sample is the source of the 23 T cell receptor beta chains below, sequenced in a study of blood T cell repertoires in COVID-19. The method was immunoSEQ multiplex PCR; TCRdb's version includes in-frame clones alone and lacks a portion of them. The sample includes approximately 75,000 clones, over 75% of them seen just once. Sequences were obtained from peripheral blood. Receptors originate from a man in his forties or fifties with acute or convalescent COVID-19.

This chain links TRBV28 with TRBJ1-1; perhaps TRBD1 as D (6 bases). Germline CDR1 and CDR2: MDHEN and SYDVKM. The CDR3 extends over 14 amino acids. V gave up 7 bases and J gave up 5 bases, with 17 bases separating them. In DNA form, the CDR3 reads TGTGCCAGCATCCCACAGGGTGCGTGGACTGAAGCTTTCTTT. It translates to CASIPQGAWTEAFF.

This clone has just one count. CDR3 sequence (DNA): TGCGCCAGCAGCATGACTAGCTTCAGCGGGGAGCTGTTTTTT. Translated, it gives CASSMTSFSGELFF. The chain links TRBV10-1 to TRBJ2-2; 7 bases are a match to TRBD2. V dropped 6 bases and J dropped 7; count of bases not matched to a gene: 8. The CDR3 consists of 14 residues. CDR1 WNHNN and CDR2 SYGVQD come from the germline V gene (reference sequence).

The CDR3 region is CASSFRGGDGYTF. Here the CDR3 DNA reads TGTGCCAGCAGCTTTCGTGGGGGCGATGGCTACACCTTC. This rearrangement joins TRBV5-4 to TRBJ1-2, with a possible D match to TRBD1 (6 bases). Trimming took 2 bases from V and 6 from J, leaving 11 bases between them. Germline CDR1 SGHNT, CDR2 YYREEE (reference sequence). The CDR3 runs 13 residues. Drawing the rest from reference TRBV5-4 and TRBJ1-2, the complete variable domain is ETGVTQSPTHLIKTRGQQVTLRCSSQSGHNTVSWYQQALGQGPQFIFQYYREEENGRGNFPPRFSGLQFPNYSSELNVNALELDDSALYLCASSFRGGDGYTFGSGTRLTVV.

This clone showed up just a few times. The V and J genes are TRBV6-1 and TRBJ1-1; D gene ambiguous. Germline V gives CDR1 MNHNS, CDR2 SASEGT. The CDR3 is 13 residues long. Trimming pared 3 bases from V and 1 base from J, leaving 6 bases between. The DNA for the CDR3 is TGTGCCAGCAGTGATCTCAGGAACACTGAAGCTTTCTTT. As protein: CASSDLRNTEAFF.

This chain joins TRBV30 and TRBJ2-3, with 10 bases matching TRBD1. The length of the CDR3 is 15 residues. Germline trimming cut 0 bases from V and 1 base from J; bases unmatched to any gene: 1. Germline CDR1 and CDR2: GTSNPN and SVGIG (reference sequence). Here the CDR3 DNA reads TGTGCCTGGAGTGTAGGACAGGGGGGCACAGATACGCAGTATTTT. Amino acid sequence: CAWSVGQGGTDTQYF.

The rearrangement joins TRBV14 to TRBJ2-2; possibly TRBD2 for D (5 bases). The CDR3 is 14 amino acids. Trimming pared 2 bases from V and 7 bases from J, leaving 11 bases between. The V gene's germline CDR1 is SGHDN and CDR2 FVKESK. CDR3 region: CASSQLSVGGELFF. The CDR3 region has the DNA TGTGCCAGCAGCCAACTTAGCGTTGGCGGGGAGCTGTTTTTT.

This chain joins TRBV5-1 and TRBJ1-1, with D possibly being TRBD1 (6 bases). The germline V gene encodes CDR1 SGHRS and CDR2 YFSETQ. The CDR3 is made up of 15 amino acids. Trimming pared 4 bases from V and 1 base from J, leaving 14 bases between. In DNA form, the CDR3 reads TGCGCCAGCAGCGATCAGGGGTATGGGAACACTGAAGCTTTCTTT. Amino acid sequence: CASSDQGYGNTEAFF.

The chain carries TRBV7-8 and TRBJ1-3, with TRBD1 as a possible D gene (6 bases). The CDR3 consists of 14 residues. Deletions cut 5 bases from V and 0 bases from J, with 8 bases between. The V gene's germline CDR1 is SGHVS and CDR2 FQNEAQ. The CDR3, as DNA: TGTGCCAGCAGCAGGGGGACCTCTGGAAACACCATATATTTT. Translating it yields CASSRGTSGNTIYF.

CDR3 residues: CASSERQGGFGEQFF. The CDR3, as DNA: TGTGCCAGCAGCGAACGACAGGGAGGTTTTGGTGAGCAGTTCTTC. The rearrangement uses TRBV7-7 and TRBJ2-1, with a weak D call TRBD1 (7 bases). Trimming cost V 5 bases and J 9 bases, with 20 bases left between them. The CDR3 is 15 residues long. In germline, CDR1 is SSHAT, CDR2 FNYEAQ (reference sequence).

As DNA, the CDR3 is TGCAGTGCTAGTTTTCCGGGACACCAGTACGAGCAGTACTTC. The encoded protein is CSASFPGHQYEQYF. The chain carries TRBV20-1 and TRBJ2-7; tentatively, D is TRBD1 (6 bases). Germline V gene lookup returns CDR1 DFQATT and CDR2 SNEGSKA (reference sequence). V was trimmed by 3 bases and J by 4 bases, leaving 16 bases between them. The CDR3 is made up of 14 amino acids.

The chain has TRBV5-4 and TRBJ2-5; 9 nucleotides agree with TRBD1. CDR1 and CDR2 from the germline V gene are SGHNT and YYREEE (reference sequence). CDR3 size: 16 residues. After removal of 4 bases from V and 2 bases from J, the junction contained 9 bases not matched to a gene. CDR3 residues: CASSQITGGRQETQYF. The CDR3 DNA is TGTGCCAGCAGCCAAATAACAGGGGGCCGACAAGAGACCCAGTACTTC.

Worth noting for this clone: This CDR3 is also generated by other DNA sequences in the sample. V is TRBV6-5 and J is TRBJ1-5; D is possibly TRBD1 (5 bases). V shed 2 bases and J shed 2 bases, with 10 bases lying between them. This CDR3 has 15 residues. Looked up from germline, CDR1 is MNHEY and CDR2 is SVGAGI. The DNA of the CDR3 is TGTGCCAGCAGTTACCGGGGGGAAGGCAATCAGCCCCAGCATTTT. Its translation is CASSYRGEGNQPQHF.

The genes are TRBV5-1 and TRBJ1-2; no clear D. Trimming removed 0 bases at V and 5 bases at J, with 8 bases between. The length of the CDR3 is 13 residues. Germline CDR1 reads SGHRS; CDR2 reads YFSETQ. The CDR3 DNA reads TGCGCCAGCAGCTTGGGGGCAGTATATGGCTACACCTTC. Protein sequence: CASSLGAVYGYTF.

The chain combines TRBV7-3 with TRBJ2-5; D is unclear. V lost 1 base, J lost 1 base, and 7 bases lay in between. The length of the CDR3 is 14 residues. Germline V gives CDR1 SGHTA, CDR2 FQGTGA. The CDR3 sequence is CASSLNSVQETQYF. Here the CDR3 DNA reads TGTGCCAGCAGCTTAAATTCAGTCCAAGAGACCCAGTACTTC.

This clone was counted only a few times. This sequence joins TRBV6-2 or TRBV6-3 and TRBJ2-7; a weak D match, TRBD2 (5 bases). This CDR3 is built from 14 residues. Looked up from germline, CDR1 is MNHEY and CDR2 is SVGEGT. Trimming shortened V by 5 bases and J by 4 bases, and 15 bases separated the two germline ends. CDR3 DNA sequence: TGTGCCAGCAGTGCGGGTTCTTGGTCGTACGAGCAGTACTTC. Translated: CASSAGSWSYEQYF.

The chain combines TRBV5-4 with TRBJ2-5; 8 nucleotides match TRBD1. The CDR3 length is 14 residues. J was trimmed by 5 bases and V by 3 bases; bases with no gene match: 6. CDR1 is SGHNT and CDR2 is YYREEE in the germline V gene (reference sequence). CDR3 residues: CASSSQGAEETQYF. In DNA, the CDR3 is TGTGCCAGCAGCTCCCAGGGGGCGGAGGAGACCCAGTACTTC.

The V call is TRBV19, the J call TRBJ1-2; no reliable D call. There are 15 residues in the CDR3. V lost 1 base to trimming and J lost 5 bases, with 14 bases between them. The germline V gene has CDR1 LNHDA and CDR2 SQIVND (reference sequence). CDR3 bases: TGTGCCAGTAGTATAGTAGGAGAGGTACGGTATGGCTACACCTTC. Translating it yields CASSIVGEVRYGYTF.

This clone was recorded only once. The J gene is TRBJ2-3, the V gene TRBV6-1; D is perhaps TRBD1 (6 bases). CDR1 and CDR2 from the germline V gene are MNHNS and SASEGT. The CDR3 totals 16 residues. Trimming pared 1 base from V and 2 bases from J, leaving 13 bases between. The CDR3 DNA follows: TGTGCCAGCAGTGAAGGCAGGGGCAGGGCCACAGATACGCAGTATTTT. Protein sequence: CASSEGRGRATDTQYF.

The table lists this clone with a count of one. The chain has TRBV10-2 and TRBJ2-3; D is possibly TRBD2 (7 bases). V lost 4 bases, J lost 3 bases, and 17 bases lay in between. Looked up from germline, CDR1 is WSHSY and CDR2 is SAAADI. The CDR3 sequence is 16 residues long. The CDR3 DNA sequence: TGCGCCAGCAGTGGATCCATAGGGGGGGGGACAGATACGCAGTATTTT. Translated, it gives CASSGSIGGGTDTQYF.

J is TRBJ1-2 and V is TRBV5-1, with a tentative D call TRBD1 (5 bases). Germline CDR1 and CDR2: SGHRS and YFSETQ. The CDR3 is 15 amino acids. V was trimmed by 0 bases and J by 1 base, leaving 10 bases between them. The CDR3 region has the DNA TGCGCCAGCAGCTTGGCCGACAGAGTTAACTATGGCTACACCTTC. Its protein is CASSLADRVNYGYTF.

The chain employs TRBV25-1 and TRBJ2-1; the D is unclear. Germline CDR1 and CDR2: MGHDK and SYGVNS. V was cut by 5 bases and J by 6 bases, with 11 bases left in between. The CDR3 covers 13 residues. CDR3 sequence: CASSTLRGNEQFF. The CDR3 coding sequence is TGTGCCAGCAGTACCCTCCGAGGCAATGAGCAGTTCTTC.

In this sample, this clone turned up once. The rearrangement uses TRBV4-1 and TRBJ2-3; possibly TRBD2 for D (5 bases). Trimming stripped 0 bases from V and 1 base from J, with 8 bases between. CDR3 length: 15 residues. Germline V CDR1 and CDR2: MGHRA, YSYEKL. This CDR3 is CASSQDDGGTDTQYF. CDR3 nucleotides: TGCGCCAGCAGCCAAGATGACGGGGGCACAGATACGCAGTATTTT.

The V gene is TRBV18, the J gene TRBJ2-1, with TRBD1 matching 7 bases. The ends lost 0 bases at V and 8 bases at J; junction bases unmatched: 4. The CDR3 is 14 residues long. CDR1 is KGHSH and CDR2 is LQKENI in the germline V gene. CDR3 sequence reads: CASSPPGDRDEQFF. CDR3 in DNA: TGTGCCAGCTCACCACCCGGTGACAGGGATGAGCAGTTCTTC.